One sample yielded the 20 T cell receptor beta chains listed below, sequenced in a study of regulatory T cells in long-lasting Graves disease. The time point here: newly diagnosed GD, antithyroid drugs for less than 3 months. Following extraction of RNA from PBMCs, that RNA was used to make the TCR library. TCR beta libraries were built with iRepertoire HTBI primers and Arm-PCR of CDR3 regions. In TCRdb, the multiplex PCR reads were re-called with MiXCR into one record per CDR3 protein. Here the sample spans some 320,000 distinct CDR3 sequences, over 15% being singletons. The sample consisted of peripheral blood mononuclear cells (PBMCs), taken at new diagnosis, from a patient treated with antithyroid drugs. These TCRs come from a female donor with Graves disease.

The V call is TRBV5-1, the J call TRBJ2-2; 11 bases line up with TRBD2. The CDR3 length is 15 residues. The germline gives CDR1 SGHRS, CDR2 YFSETQ. V was pared by 4 bases and J by 7 bases, with 6 bases of the junction left unmatched. In DNA, the CDR3 is TGCGCCAGCAGCAGCCTAGCGGGAGGCGGCGGGGAGCTGTTTTTT. This codes for CASSSLAGGGGELFF.

In its sample, this clonotype was seen many times. The chain combines TRBV19 with TRBJ2-1; D tentatively reads TRBD1 or TRBD2 (5 bases each). Germline loops: CDR1 LNHDA, CDR2 SQIVND (reference sequence). This CDR3 is 14 amino acids long. The V end lost 0 bases, the J end lost 4 bases, and 7 bases lay between the germline ends. CDR3 in DNA: TGTGCCAGTAGTATAGATGAGGGGTACAATGAGCAGTTCTTC. It codes for CASSIDEGYNEQFF. Filled out from reference TRBV19 and TRBJ2-1, the complete variable domain reads DGGITQSPKYLFRKEGQNVTLSCEQNLNHDAMYWYRQDPGQGLRLIYYSQIVNDFQKGDIAEGYSVSREKKESFPLTVTSAQKNPTAFYLCASSIDEGYNEQFFGPGTRLTVL.

This clonotype was detected many times. J is TRBJ1-4 and V is TRBV28; 9 bases agree with TRBD1. Germline V gene data show CDR1 as MDHEN and CDR2 as SYDVKM. V lost 6 bases and J lost 8; bases outside the gene matches: 7. CDR3 length: 14 residues. CDR3 coding DNA: TGTGCCAGCAGAAAATACAGGGGGCCAGAAAAACTGTTTTTT. Translation gives CASRKYRGPEKLFF.

The sample holds many counts of this clonotype. V is TRBV19 and J is TRBJ1-5; TRBD1 matches at 7 bases. With V trimmed by 10 bases and J by 1 base, 10 bases remained unmatched. In germline, CDR1 is LNHDA, CDR2 SQIVND (reference sequence). This CDR3 contains 15 residues. CDR3 bases: TGTGCCACCACTGCAGGGGGAGGGAGCAATCAGCCCCAGCATTTT. It encodes CATTAGGGSNQPQHF.

This clonotype was seen ten or more times. The CDR3 region is CASSLERRDSGNTIYF. CDR3 DNA sequence: TGTGCCAGCAGCTTAGAGCGGCGGGACTCTGGAAACACCATATATTTT. The rearrangement links TRBV11-2 to TRBJ1-3; D remains unclear. In germline, CDR1 is SGHAT, CDR2 FQNNGV. Trimming took off 0 bases at V and 0 bases at J, with 9 bases between the two ends. The CDR3 runs 16 residues.

This clonotype was counted ten times or more. V and J are TRBV7-2 and TRBJ2-1; 7 bases match TRBD1. CDR1 and CDR2 (germline): SGHTA, FQGNSA. The CDR3 extends over 15 amino acids. With 5 bases clipped from V and 2 bases from J, the junction kept 6 bases outside the gene matches. The CDR3 here is CASSGWDRAYNEQFF. The CDR3 nucleotides read TGTGCCAGCAGCGGATGGGACAGAGCCTACAATGAGCAGTTCTTC.

In its sample, this clonotype was seen many times. The chain is built from TRBV19 and TRBJ2-7; D tentatively fits TRBD1 or TRBD2 (5 bases each). V dropped 4 bases and J dropped 0 bases, with 13 bases sitting between them. Germline V gene data show CDR1 as LNHDA and CDR2 as SQIVND (reference sequence). The CDR3 contains 15 residues. CDR3 bases: TGTGCCAGTAGTAACGAGGGGTCCAACTCCTACGAGCAGTACTTC. Its protein is CASSNEGSNSYEQYF. Filled out from reference TRBV19 and TRBJ2-7, the complete variable domain reads DGGITQSPKYLFRKEGQNVTLSCEQNLNHDAMYWYRQDPGQGLRLIYYSQIVNDFQKGDIAEGYSVSREKKESFPLTVTSAQKNPTAFYLCASSNEGSNSYEQYFGPGTRLTVT.

This clonotype has at least ten counts. The chain uses TRBV25-1 and TRBJ1-5; 8 nucleotides align to TRBD1. V was pared by 3 bases and J by 2 bases, with 3 bases of the junction left unmatched. Germline assignment: CDR1 MGHDK and CDR2 SYGVNS. The CDR3 loop spans 15 amino acids. CDR3 protein: CASSETTGGNQPQHF. The CDR3 region has the DNA TGTGCCAGCAGTGAGACGACAGGGGGCAATCAGCCCCAGCATTTT.

At least ten counts were recorded for this clonotype. V is TRBV7-9 and J is TRBJ2-1; D gene unclear. This CDR3 has 11 amino acids. In germline, CDR1 is SEHNR, CDR2 FQNEAQ (reference sequence). V shed 8 bases and J shed 2 bases, with 4 bases lying between them. The CDR3 DNA reads as TGTGCCAGCGGGGCCTACAATGAGCAGTTCTTC. Translating gives CASGAYNEQFF.

This clonotype has ten or more counts. The rearrangement joins TRBV18 to TRBJ2-3; perhaps TRBD1 as D (6 bases). Germline V gene lookup returns CDR1 KGHSH and CDR2 LQKENI. The ends were cut back, 6 bases at V and 8 bases at J, with 15 bases in the middle. This CDR3 has 13 residues. This CDR3 is CASSPEDRGTQYF. The CDR3 nucleotides are TGTGCCAGCTCCCCAGAGGACAGAGGTACGCAGTATTTT.

This chain connects TRBV20-1 to TRBJ1-3, with 8 nucleotides matching TRBD1. CDR1 and CDR2 from the germline V gene are DFQATT and SNEGSKA (reference sequence). The CDR3 spans 14 residues. Trimming removed 0 bases from V and 2 bases from J; junction bases left unmatched: 0. The CDR3 bases are TGCAGTGCTAGAGAGACAGGGGCTGGAAACACCATATATTTT. Residues: CSARETGAGNTIYF.

The chain is built from TRBV19 and TRBJ2-5; D unclear. Trimming took 0 bases from V and 3 from J, leaving 5 bases between them. This CDR3 has 13 amino acids. Looked up from germline, CDR1 is LNHDA and CDR2 is SQIVND (reference sequence). The chain's CDR3 is CASSIDSEETQYF. The CDR3 nucleotides are TGTGCCAGTAGTATAGATAGTGAAGAGACCCAGTACTTC.

Many counts were recorded for this clonotype. This chain connects TRBV27 to TRBJ1-4, with D possibly being TRBD1 (6 bases). The CDR3 loop spans 16 amino acids. Between the trimmed V and J ends, which lost 5 bases and 3 bases, there was a span of 16 bases. Per germline, CDR1 MNHEY and CDR2 SMNVEV (reference sequence). The CDR3 region has the DNA TGTGCCAGCAGTAGGGGGGGGGCGGCGCCTAATGAAAAACTGTTTTTT. It encodes CASSRGGAAPNEKLFF. The full variable domain, in which reference TRBV27 and TRBJ1-4 provide the parts outside the CDR3, is EAQVTQNPRYLITVTGKKLTVTCSQNMNHEYMSWYRQDPGLGLRQIYYSMNVEVTDKGDVPEGYKVSRKEKRNFPLILESPSPNQTSLYFCASSRGGAAPNEKLFFGSGTQLSVL.

The sample holds many counts of this clonotype. The chain couples TRBV5-1 to TRBJ1-1, with D unclear. V lost 2 bases to trimming and J lost 4 bases, with 9 bases between them. Germline CDR1 and CDR2: SGHRS and YFSETQ. This CDR3 region has 13 residues. The CDR3, as DNA: TGCGCCAGCAGCTTTGACACCTCCACTGAAGCTTTCTTT. Translating gives CASSFDTSTEAFF.

This chain joins TRBV24-1 and TRBJ2-5; 8 positions agree with TRBD2. The CDR3 is 13 amino acids. The junction had 4 bases not matched to a gene; V was cut back by 7 bases and J by 4 bases. Germline CDR1 KGHDR, CDR2 SFDVKD. The CDR3 reads CATSRAGAETQYF. CDR3 coding DNA: TGTGCCACCAGCCGAGCGGGAGCAGAGACCCAGTACTTC.

The chain carries TRBV18 and TRBJ1-1, with 8 bases identical to TRBD1. V dropped 1 base and J dropped 0; count of bases not matched to a gene: 1. The CDR3 has 15 residues. The V gene's germline CDR1 is KGHSH and CDR2 LQKENI. As DNA, the CDR3 is TGTGCCAGCTCACCACGGGACAGGTTGAACACTGAAGCTTTCTTT. Its translation is CASSPRDRLNTEAFF.

The table lists this clonotype with a few counts. Relative to the germline gene, one junction end is altered; a read error may explain this. This chain connects TRBV12-3 or TRBV12-4 to TRBJ1-3; D is possibly TRBD1 (5 bases). The CDR3 contains 16 residues. The CDR3 nucleotides read TGTGCCAGCAGCCCGGGACGGCGGATCTCTGGAACCACCATATATTTT. It specifies CASSPGRRISGTTIYF.

Note on this clonotype: A far larger clone is only one base removed, so a read error is likely. The V and J genes are TRBV11-3 and TRBJ2-7; D tentatively reads TRBD1 or TRBD2 (5 bases each). The germline V gene has CDR1 SGHNT and CDR2 YENEEA. This CDR3 is 14 amino acids long. CDR3 nucleotides: TGTTCCAGCAGCTCGAGGGGTAATGGGGACGAGCAGTACTTC. It encodes CSSSSRGNGDEQYF. Full variable domain (remainder filled in from reference TRBV11-3 and TRBJ2-7): EAGVVQSPRYKIIEKKQPVAFWCNPISGHNTLYWYLQNLGQGPELLIRYENEEAVDDSQLPKDRFSAERLKGVDSTLKIQPAELGDSAVYLCSSSSRGNGDEQYFGPGTRLTVT.

This clonotype was seen at least ten times. This CDR3 reads CASSVGLADYEQYF. The DNA for the CDR3 is TGCGCCAGCAGTGTGGGACTAGCAGACTACGAGCAGTACTTC. This sequence joins TRBV10-2 and TRBJ2-7, with 9 bases fitting TRBD2. The CDR3 has 14 residues. Germline V CDR1 and CDR2: WSHSY, SAAADI. Germline trimming cut 4 bases from V and 3 bases from J; bases unmatched to any gene: 4.

This clonotype was counted at least ten times. The V and J genes are TRBV7-8 and TRBJ2-7; 8 bases are a match to TRBD1. This CDR3 is 16 amino acids long. In germline, CDR1 is SGHVS, CDR2 FQNEAQ. The ends lost 2 bases at V and 6 bases at J; junction bases unmatched: 12. CDR3: CASSLTGTGGSGEQYF. CDR3 in DNA: TGTGCCAGCAGCTTAACCGGGACAGGTGGGTCCGGCGAGCAGTACTTC.